This entry lists 15 T cell receptor beta chains sequenced from one sample in a study of beta chain features in type 1 diabetes. Since all of the isolated RNA was reverse transcribed, expressed TCRB transcripts were what got sequenced. Clones were sequenced by immunoSEQ multiplex PCR, and TCRdb holds only the in-frame ones, with some missing. The data hold some 270,000 clones, with 8% observed a single time. The source material was central memory CD4+ T cells from blood. These receptor sequences come from a woman between 18 and 29 years old in good health.

This clone was counted at least ten times. The chain recombines TRBV21-1 with TRBJ2-1; the table assigns TRBD2, which was not confirmed against the DNA. TRBV21-1 is a documented pseudogene. The CDR3 spans 18 residues. The CDR3 nucleotides are TGTGCCAGCAGCAAAGGAGGTCTAGGACTATTCTCCTACAATGAGCAGTTCTTC. Amino acids: CASSKGGLGLFSYNEQFF.

The CDR3 protein is CASSPLGQSSYNEQFF. The CDR3, as DNA: TGTGCCAGCTCACCGTTAGGACAGAGCTCCTACAATGAGCAGTTCTTC. The chain is built from TRBV18 and TRBJ2-1, with D perhaps matching TRBD1 (6 bases). The germline CDR1 and CDR2 sequences are KGHSH and LQKENI. CDR3 length: 16 amino acids. Trimming removed 3 bases from V and 0 bases from J, with 12 bases in between.

This clone appeared many times. This rearrangement joins TRBV21-1 to TRBJ2-1; TRBD1 is the table's D call, not checked against the DNA. TRBV21-1 is a documented pseudogene. The CDR3 has 14 residues. CDR3 nucleotide sequence: TGTGCCAGCAGCAAAAGGGGACAGGGCAATGAGCAGTTCTTC. Encoded protein: CASSKRGQGNEQFF.

For this clone: The junction does not match germline at one end; this may be a read error. The gene calls are TRBV7-9 and TRBJ2-3, with a weak D call TRBD1 (5 bases). CDR1 and CDR2 from the germline V gene are SEHNR and FQNEAQ (reference sequence). This CDR3 spans 16 amino acids. DNA of the CDR3: TGCGCCAGCAGCCAAGGGAAGGGGTGGACCACAGATACGCAGTATTTT. Translating gives CASSQGKGWTTDTQYF.

This chain joins TRBV5-1 and TRBJ2-2; 10 bases align to TRBD1. The CDR3 loop spans 16 amino acids. With 4 bases clipped from V and 4 bases from J, the junction kept 7 bases outside the gene matches. From germline, CDR1 is SGHRS and CDR2 YFSETQ. The CDR3 here is CASSPEGDRGTGELFF. The CDR3 nucleotides are TGCGCCAGCAGCCCGGAAGGGGACAGGGGCACCGGGGAGCTGTTTTTT. Combining the CDR3 with reference TRBV5-1 and TRBJ2-2 gives the whole variable domain KAGVTQTPRYLIKTRGQQVTLSCSPISGHRSVSWYQQTPGQGLQFLFEYFSETQRNKGNFPGRFSGRQFSNSRSEMNVSTLELGDSALYLCASSPEGDRGTGELFFGEGSRLTVL.

This clone was seen a handful of times. This chain links TRBV4-2 with TRBJ1-2, with D maybe TRBD1 (5 bases). V lost 3 bases to trimming and J lost 4 bases, with 12 bases between them. CDR1 is LGHNA, CDR2 YNFKEQ, per germline. The CDR3 contains 14 residues. In DNA form, the CDR3 reads TGTGCCAGCAGCCACCAGGGACCGTCCTATGGCTACACCTTC. Protein: CASSHQGPSYGYTF.

This clone has only a few counts. This chain links TRBV7-9 with TRBJ2-3; 7 bases fit TRBD1. The CDR3 length is 15 residues. The germline gives CDR1 SEHNR, CDR2 FQNEAQ (reference sequence). V dropped 2 bases and J dropped 2; count of bases not matched to a gene: 4. The CDR3 protein is CASSLLRGHTDTQYF. The CDR3 DNA reads TGTGCCAGCAGCTTACTGAGGGGGCACACAGATACGCAGTATTTT.

This clone was counted a few times. The V gene is TRBV5-6, the J gene TRBJ1-1, with D hard to call. The germline V gene has CDR1 SGHDT and CDR2 YYEEEE. V lost 3 bases to trimming and J lost 1 base, with 10 bases between them. CDR3 length: 14 amino acids. The CDR3 DNA reads as TGTGCCAGCAGCTACACCGATCGGAACACTGAAGCTTTCTTT. Protein product: CASSYTDRNTEAFF. The whole variable domain, remainder taken from reference TRBV5-6 and TRBJ1-1, is DAGVTQSPTHLIKTRGQQVTLRCSPKSGHDTVSWYQQALGQGPQFIFQYYEEEERQRGNFPDRFSGHQFPNYSSELNVNALLLGDSALYLCASSYTDRNTEAFFGQGTRLTVV.

This chain connects TRBV2 to TRBJ2-7, with 14 positions matching TRBD2. CDR3 length: 15 residues. The V segment lost 6 bases and the J segment 6 bases; nucleotides outside the gene matches: 7. CDR1 SNHLY and CDR2 FYNNEI come from the germline V gene. DNA of the CDR3: TGTGCCAGCAGGTCGGGGACTAGCGGGAGCGGCGAGCAGTACTTC. Residues: CASRSGTSGSGEQYF.

The rearrangement joins TRBV5-4 to TRBJ2-1, with D tentatively TRBD1 or TRBD2 (5 bases each). Looked up from germline, CDR1 is SGHNT and CDR2 is YYREEE (reference sequence). Trimming removed 5 bases from V and 7 bases from J, with 22 bases in between. The CDR3 extends over 16 amino acids. The CDR3 sequence is CASSYSPGRHSNEQFF. CDR3 coding DNA: TGTGCCAGCAGTTATTCCCCGGGACGGCACTCGAATGAGCAGTTCTTC.

This clone showed up many times. This chain joins TRBV19 and TRBJ1-4; D is unresolved. V was clipped by 1 base and J by 8 bases, with 5 bases between them. Germline lookup yields CDR1 LNHDA and CDR2 SQIVND (reference sequence). The CDR3 runs 12 residues. The CDR3 DNA is TGTGCCAGTAGTATAGTAACGGAAAAACTGTTTTTT. Its protein is CASSIVTEKLFF. Full variable domain (outside the CDR3, taken from reference TRBV19 and TRBJ1-4): DGGITQSPKYLFRKEGQNVTLSCEQNLNHDAMYWYRQDPGQGLRLIYYSQIVNDFQKGDIAEGYSVSREKKESFPLTVTSAQKNPTAFYLCASSIVTEKLFFGSGTQLSVL.

Of note for this clone: Distinct nucleotide sequences in the sample also encode this CDR3. DNA for the CDR3: TGTGCCAGCAGCTTTTCTGAAAAACTGTTTTTT. Protein product: CASSFSEKLFF. The rearrangement links TRBV7-9 to TRBJ1-4; D is unclear. Germline V gene lookup returns CDR1 SEHNR and CDR2 FQNEAQ (reference sequence). This CDR3 is built from 11 residues. Trimming stripped 3 bases from V and 7 bases from J, with 3 bases between.

The chain carries TRBV6-6 and TRBJ2-2; perhaps TRBD2 as D (6 bases). From germline, CDR1 is MNHNY and CDR2 SVGAGI (reference sequence). V was cut by 5 bases and J by 7 bases, with 17 bases left in between. This CDR3 is built from 15 residues. The CDR3 region is CASSRGLFVVGELFF. The CDR3 coding sequence is TGTGCCAGCAGTCGCGGACTATTCGTGGTCGGGGAGCTGTTTTTT.

This clone was counted between two and nine times. This sequence joins TRBV4-2 and TRBJ2-3; 11 bases agree with TRBD2. CDR1 LGHNA and CDR2 YNFKEQ come from the germline V gene. This CDR3 contains 15 residues. The V segment lost 4 bases and the J segment 5 bases; nucleotides outside the gene matches: 5. CDR3 bases: TGTGCCAGCAGCCGCGGGACTAGCGGAGGAGATACGCAGTATTTT. This gives the protein CASSRGTSGGDTQYF.

This clone occurred a few times. The gene calls are TRBV27 and TRBJ2-5; TRBD2 agrees at 8 bases. The length of the CDR3 is 16 residues. The V and J ends lost 8 bases and 5 bases, in that order; junction bases with no gene match: 16. Germline CDR1 and CDR2: MNHEY and SMNVEV (reference sequence). The CDR3: CASGEMAGGLGETQYF. In DNA, the CDR3 is TGTGCCAGCGGGGAGATGGCGGGGGGCCTGGGGGAGACCCAGTACTTC.